A single sample gave rise to the 14 T cell receptor beta chains below, sequenced in a study of monozygotic twins with inflammatory bowel disease (dated by TCRdb to between 2018 and 2021). Receptors were amplified or captured by 5' RACE. Sequencing instrument: Illumina HiSeq 2500. Reprocessed by TCRdb, the reads give a single entry per CDR3 protein sequence, without DNA. The table kept for this sample lists 350,000 to 550,000 distinct CDR3 sequences. 2% to 2.5% of the sample belongs to the ten largest clones. The sequenced material came from blood. Source of these receptors: a human donor with ulcerative colitis or Crohn's disease, or a healthy co-twin of an affected twin (not recorded which).

This sequence joins TRBV28 and TRBJ1-1; TCRdb indicates TRBD1, and absent DNA this call remains unverified. CDR1 and CDR2 (germline): MDHEN, SYDVKM. The length of the CDR3 is 14 residues. CDR3 residues: CASSLVQGASEAFF. Complete variable domain (other parts from reference TRBV28 and TRBJ1-1): DVKVTQSSRYLVKRTGEKVFLECVQDMDHENMFWYRQDPGLGLRLIYFSYDVKMKEKGDIPEGYSVSREKKERFSLILESASTNQTSMYLCASSLVQGASEAFFGQGTRLTVV.

V usage is TRBV7-9 and J usage is TRBJ1-3; TCRdb reports TRBD1, a call that lacks DNA to check it against. Per the germline V gene, CDR1 is SEHNR and CDR2 is FQNEAQ (reference sequence). The CDR3 covers 15 residues. The CDR3 loop reads CASSFYEAGRNTIYF.

CDR3 protein: CASSLPEEFYGYTF. The chain carries TRBV18 and TRBJ1-2. Germline lookup yields CDR1 KGHSH and CDR2 LQKENI. The CDR3 totals 14 residues.

The chain has TRBV6-1 and TRBJ2-1; TCRdb reports TRBD2, a call that lacks DNA to check it against. In germline, CDR1 is MNHNS, CDR2 SASEGT. The CDR3 consists of 14 residues. CDR3 loop: CATGLAGGDNEQFF.

This chain joins TRBV20-1 and TRBJ1-2. Germline loops: CDR1 DFQATT, CDR2 SNEGSKA (reference sequence). The CDR3 spans 14 residues. The CDR3 protein is CSAREGGPFGGYTF.

The genes are TRBV15 and TRBJ2-5. Germline V gene lookup returns CDR1 LNHNV and CDR2 YYDKDF (reference sequence). This CDR3 is built from 14 residues. The CDR3 protein is CATSRDGIRETQYF. The whole variable domain, filled in from reference TRBV15 and TRBJ2-5, reads DAMVIQNPRYQVTQFGKPVTLSCSQTLNHNVMYWYQQKSSQAPKLLFHYYDKDFNNEADTPDNFQSRRPNTSFCFLDIRSPGLGDTAMYLCATSRDGIRETQYFGPGTRLLVL.

The chain joins TRBV7-9 to TRBJ1-1. Germline values: CDR1 SEHNR, CDR2 FQNEAQ (reference sequence). The CDR3 consists of 14 residues. The CDR3 region is CASILNPPRTEAFF.

V and J are TRBV12-3 or TRBV12-4 and TRBJ2-7; the D call of TRBD1 rests on TCRdb alone, since no DNA is present to check it. CDR3 length: 15 residues. CDR3 sequence reads: CASSLRGHSSYEQYF.

The chain couples TRBV2 to TRBJ2-1; the D call from TCRdb, TRBD2, cannot be confirmed without DNA. Germline CDR1 is SNHLY and CDR2 is FYNNEI. This CDR3 spans 14 amino acids. CDR3 in amino acids: CASSSGTSVHEQFF.

This chain connects TRBV27 to TRBJ1-2; TCRdb names TRBD1, which stays unverified in the absence of DNA. The CDR3 consists of 13 residues. Looked up from germline, CDR1 is MNHEY and CDR2 is SMNVEV (reference sequence). The CDR3 loop reads CASSATGQYGYTF.

The chain is built from TRBV29-1 and TRBJ2-1. The CDR3 extends over 12 amino acids. CDR1 is SQVTM and CDR2 is ANQGSEA in the germline V gene. CDR3 sequence reads: CSVSSSYNEQFF.

J is TRBJ2-5 and V is TRBV30. Germline V gene lookup returns CDR1 GTSNPN and CDR2 SVGIG (reference sequence). The CDR3 spans 13 residues. CDR3 sequence reads: CAWSPQAQETQYF.

The chain has TRBV5-4 and TRBJ2-3; TCRdb calls TRBD1, which cannot be checked without DNA. Germline-derived CDR1 and CDR2 are SGHNT and YYREEE (reference sequence). This CDR3 spans 15 amino acids. CDR3 protein: CASSLDVPSTDTQYF.

The chain uses TRBV30 and TRBJ2-2; absent DNA, TCRdb's TRBD2 call cannot be checked. The CDR3 has 13 amino acids. The germline V gene encodes CDR1 GTSNPN and CDR2 SVGIG (reference sequence). The CDR3 is CAWSVMRVGELFF. Filled out from reference TRBV30 and TRBJ2-2, the complete variable domain reads SQTIHQWPATLVQPVGSPLSLECTVEGTSNPNLYWYRQAAGRGLQLLFYSVGIGQISSEVPQNLSASRPQDRQFILSSKKLLLSDSGFYLCAWSVMRVGELFFGEGSRLTVL.